This T cell receptor (beta chain) emerged from a study of identical twins. Study-wide results and caveats: Where beta out-of-frame sequences were concerned, excess twin sharing was weaker. Invariant cells of the MAIT and iNKT types might have partly distorted the zero-insertion analyses.

TCRdb redid the calling of the 5' RACE reads with MiXCR, one entry per CDR3 protein. The sample has about 190,000 distinct CDR3 sequences, roughly 15% seen once. V lost 2 bases, J lost 5 bases, and 8 bases stayed unmatched. The CDR3 loop spans 16 amino acids. The germline V gene has CDR1 SGHDT and CDR2 YYEEEE. This clonotype was seen at least ten times. Its antigen remains unknown. These data also featured in a second study, about T cells expressing NK-cell markers.

Sequencing was carried out using CD8+ T cells sorted from blood. The V gene is TRBV5-6, the J gene TRBJ2-1, with TRBD2 matching 9 bases. The clonotype comes from a young woman in good health. CDR3 bases: TGTGCCAGCAGCTTTGCCCTAGCGGGATTTGACAATGAGCAGTTCTTC. Translated: CASSFALAGFDNEQFF. The full variable domain, rest sourced from reference TRBV5-6 and TRBJ2-1, is DAGVTQSPTHLIKTRGQQVTLRCSPKSGHDTVSWYQQALGQGPQFIFQYYEEEERQRGNFPDRFSGHQFPNYSSELNVNALLLGDSALYLCASSFALAGFDNEQFFGPGTRLTVL.